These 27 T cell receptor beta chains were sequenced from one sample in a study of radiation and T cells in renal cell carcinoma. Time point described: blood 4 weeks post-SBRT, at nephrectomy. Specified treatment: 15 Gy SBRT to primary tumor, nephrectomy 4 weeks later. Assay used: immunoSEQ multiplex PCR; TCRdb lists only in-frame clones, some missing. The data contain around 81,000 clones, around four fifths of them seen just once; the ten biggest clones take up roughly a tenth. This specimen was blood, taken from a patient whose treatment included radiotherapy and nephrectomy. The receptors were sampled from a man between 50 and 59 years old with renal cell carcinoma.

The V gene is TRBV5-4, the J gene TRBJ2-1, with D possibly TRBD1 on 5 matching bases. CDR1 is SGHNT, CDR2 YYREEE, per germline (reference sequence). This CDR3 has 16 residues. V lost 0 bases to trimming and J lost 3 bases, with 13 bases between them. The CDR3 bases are TGTGCCAGCAGCTTGGAAGGGGCGGCCGGCTACAATGAGCAGTTCTTC. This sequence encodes CASSLEGAAGYNEQFF.

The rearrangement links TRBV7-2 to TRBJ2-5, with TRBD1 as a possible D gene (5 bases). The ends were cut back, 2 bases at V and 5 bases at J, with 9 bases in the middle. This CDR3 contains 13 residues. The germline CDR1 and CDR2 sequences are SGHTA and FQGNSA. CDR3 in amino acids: CASSLQGWETQYF. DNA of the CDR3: TGTGCCAGCAGCTTACAGGGTTGGGAGACCCAGTACTTC.

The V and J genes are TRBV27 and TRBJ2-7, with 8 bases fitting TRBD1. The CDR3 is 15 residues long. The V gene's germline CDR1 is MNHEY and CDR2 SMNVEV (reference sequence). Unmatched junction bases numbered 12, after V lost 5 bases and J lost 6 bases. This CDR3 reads CASSPDRQGTTEQYF. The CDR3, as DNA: TGTGCCAGCAGTCCGGACAGACAGGGGACCACCGAGCAGTACTTC.

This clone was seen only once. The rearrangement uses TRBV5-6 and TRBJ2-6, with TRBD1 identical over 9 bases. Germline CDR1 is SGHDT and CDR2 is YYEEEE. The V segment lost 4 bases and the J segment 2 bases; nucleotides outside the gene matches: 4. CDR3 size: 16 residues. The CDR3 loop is CASSPTGGAGANVLTF. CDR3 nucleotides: TGTGCCAGCAGCCCAACAGGGGGCGCTGGGGCCAACGTCCTGACTTTC.

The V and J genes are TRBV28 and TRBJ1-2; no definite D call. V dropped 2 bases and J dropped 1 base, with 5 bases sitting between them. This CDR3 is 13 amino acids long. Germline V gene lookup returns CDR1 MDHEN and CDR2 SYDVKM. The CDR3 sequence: CASSLLGNYGYTF. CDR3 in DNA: TGTGCCAGCAGTTTACTGGGTAACTATGGCTACACCTTC.

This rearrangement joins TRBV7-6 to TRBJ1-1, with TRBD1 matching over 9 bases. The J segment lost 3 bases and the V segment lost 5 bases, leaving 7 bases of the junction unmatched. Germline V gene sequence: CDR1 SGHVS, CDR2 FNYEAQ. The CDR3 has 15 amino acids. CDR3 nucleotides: TGTGCCAGCAGCCCAAGGGACAGGGTTTACACTGAAGCTTTCTTT. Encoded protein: CASSPRDRVYTEAFF.

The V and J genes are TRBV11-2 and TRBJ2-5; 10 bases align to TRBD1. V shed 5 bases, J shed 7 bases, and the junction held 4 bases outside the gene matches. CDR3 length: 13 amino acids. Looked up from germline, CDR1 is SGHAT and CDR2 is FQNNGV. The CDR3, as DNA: TGTGCCAGCAGCCGGGACAGGGGAGGGACCCAGTACTTC. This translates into CASSRDRGGTQYF.

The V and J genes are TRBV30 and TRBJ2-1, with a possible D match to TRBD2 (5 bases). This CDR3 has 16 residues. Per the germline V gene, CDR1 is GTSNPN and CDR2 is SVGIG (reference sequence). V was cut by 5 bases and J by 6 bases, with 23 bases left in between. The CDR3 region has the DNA TGTGCCTGGGCGAAACCCGGAGGTCTCTCGGGCAATGAGCAGTTCTTC. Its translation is CAWAKPGGLSGNEQFF.

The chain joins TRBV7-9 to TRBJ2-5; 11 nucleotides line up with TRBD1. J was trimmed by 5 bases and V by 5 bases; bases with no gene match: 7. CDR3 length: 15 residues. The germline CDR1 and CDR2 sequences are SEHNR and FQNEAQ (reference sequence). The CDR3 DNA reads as TGTGCCAGCAGCGCCGGACAGGGGGCGCGGGAGACCCAGTACTTC. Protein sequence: CASSAGQGARETQYF.

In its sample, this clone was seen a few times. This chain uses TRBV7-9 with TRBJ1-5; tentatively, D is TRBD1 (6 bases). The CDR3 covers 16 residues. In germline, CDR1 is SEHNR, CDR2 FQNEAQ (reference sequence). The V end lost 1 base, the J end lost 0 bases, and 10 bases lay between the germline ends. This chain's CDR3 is CASSLDGTLSNQPQHF. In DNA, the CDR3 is TGTGCCAGCAGCTTAGACGGGACACTTAGCAATCAGCCCCAGCATTTT.

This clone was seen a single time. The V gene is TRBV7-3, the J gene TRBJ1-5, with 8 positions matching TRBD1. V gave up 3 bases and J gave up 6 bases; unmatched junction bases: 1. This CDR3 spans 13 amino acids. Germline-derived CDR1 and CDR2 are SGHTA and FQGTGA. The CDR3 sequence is CASSFTGGQPQHF. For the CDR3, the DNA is TGTGCCAGCAGCTTCACAGGGGGTCAGCCCCAGCATTTT. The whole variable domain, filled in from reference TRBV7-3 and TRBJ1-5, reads GAGVSQTPSNKVTEKGKYVELRCDPISGHTALYWYRQSLGQGPEFLIYFQGTGAADDSGLPNDRFFAVRPEGSVSTLKIQRTERGDSAVYLCASSFTGGQPQHFGDGTRLSIL.

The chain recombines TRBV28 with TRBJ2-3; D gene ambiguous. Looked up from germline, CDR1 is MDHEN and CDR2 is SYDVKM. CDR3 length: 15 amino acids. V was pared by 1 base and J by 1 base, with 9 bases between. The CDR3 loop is CASSLSAPRTDTQYF. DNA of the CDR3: TGTGCCAGCAGTTTATCGGCCCCCCGCACAGATACGCAGTATTTT.

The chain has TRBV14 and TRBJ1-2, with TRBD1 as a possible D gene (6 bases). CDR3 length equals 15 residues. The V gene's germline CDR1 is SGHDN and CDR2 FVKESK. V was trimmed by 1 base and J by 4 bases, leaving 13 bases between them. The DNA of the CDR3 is TGTGCCAGCAGCCAAGTCTCAGGGGCCCCCTATGGCTACACCTTC. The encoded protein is CASSQVSGAPYGYTF.

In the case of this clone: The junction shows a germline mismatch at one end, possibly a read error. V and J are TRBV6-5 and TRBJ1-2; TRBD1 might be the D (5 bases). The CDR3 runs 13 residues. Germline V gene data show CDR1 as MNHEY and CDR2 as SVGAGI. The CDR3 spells CASSYLSGGALVF. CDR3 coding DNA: TGTGCCAGCAGTTACCTTTCAGGCGGGGCATTGGTCTTC.

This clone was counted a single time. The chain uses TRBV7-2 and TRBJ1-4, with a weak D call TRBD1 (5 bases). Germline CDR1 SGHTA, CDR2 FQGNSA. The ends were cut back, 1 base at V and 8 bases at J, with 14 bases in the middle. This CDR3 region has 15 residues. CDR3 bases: TGTGCCAGCAGCTTAGGGGGCCAGGCAGGGGAAAAACTGTTTTTT. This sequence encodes CASSLGGQAGEKLFF. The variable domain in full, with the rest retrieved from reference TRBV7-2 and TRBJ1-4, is GAGVSQSPSNKVTEKGKDVELRCDPISGHTALYWYRQSLGQGLEFLIYFQGNSAPDKSGLPSDRFSAERTGGSVSTLTIQRTQQEDSAVYLCASSLGGQAGEKLFFGSGTQLSVL.

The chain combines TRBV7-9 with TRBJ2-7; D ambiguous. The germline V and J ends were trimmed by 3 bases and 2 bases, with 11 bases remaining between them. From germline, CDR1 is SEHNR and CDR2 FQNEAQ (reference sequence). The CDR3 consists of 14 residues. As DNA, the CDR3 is TGTGCCAGCAGCTTCTCGCAGAGAACCTACGAGCAGTACTTC. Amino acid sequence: CASSFSQRTYEQYF.

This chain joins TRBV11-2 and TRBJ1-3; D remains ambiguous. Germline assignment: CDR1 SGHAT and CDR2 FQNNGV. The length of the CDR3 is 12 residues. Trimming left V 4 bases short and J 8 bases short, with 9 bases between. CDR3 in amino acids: CASSSNRDTIYF. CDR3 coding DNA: TGTGCCAGCAGCTCCAACCGGGACACCATATATTTT. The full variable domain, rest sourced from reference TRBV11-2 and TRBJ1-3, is EAGVAQSPRYKIIEKRQSVAFWCNPISGHATLYWYQQILGQGPKLLIQFQNNGVVDDSQLPKDRFSAERLKGVDSTLKIQPAKLEDSAVYLCASSSNRDTIYFGEGSWLTVV.

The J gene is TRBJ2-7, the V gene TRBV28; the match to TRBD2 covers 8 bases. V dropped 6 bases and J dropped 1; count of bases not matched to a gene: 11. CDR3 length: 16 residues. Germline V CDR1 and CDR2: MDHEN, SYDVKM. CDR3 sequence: CASSLKRGGISYEQYF. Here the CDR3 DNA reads TGTGCCAGCAGCCTAAAACGGGGGGGAATTTCCTACGAGCAGTACTTC.

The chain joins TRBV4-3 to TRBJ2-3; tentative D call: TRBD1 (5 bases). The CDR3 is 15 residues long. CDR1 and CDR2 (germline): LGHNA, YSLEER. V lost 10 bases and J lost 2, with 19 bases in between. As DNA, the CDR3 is TGCGCCACTTCACCCAGGGTCGGGTACACAGATACGCAGTATTTT. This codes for CATSPRVGYTDTQYF.

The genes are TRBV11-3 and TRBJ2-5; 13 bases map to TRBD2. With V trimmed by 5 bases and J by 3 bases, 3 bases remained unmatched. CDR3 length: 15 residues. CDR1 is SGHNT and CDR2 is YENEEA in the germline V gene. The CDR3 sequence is CASSLGTSGKETQYF. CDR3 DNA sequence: TGTGCCAGCAGCCTTGGGACTAGCGGGAAAGAGACCCAGTACTTC.

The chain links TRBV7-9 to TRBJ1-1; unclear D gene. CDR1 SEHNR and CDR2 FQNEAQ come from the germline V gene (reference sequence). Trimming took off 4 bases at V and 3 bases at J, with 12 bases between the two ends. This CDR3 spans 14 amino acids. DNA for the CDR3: TGTGCCAGCAGCTACGACTCGGTGGACACTGAAGCTTTCTTT. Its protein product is CASSYDSVDTEAFF.

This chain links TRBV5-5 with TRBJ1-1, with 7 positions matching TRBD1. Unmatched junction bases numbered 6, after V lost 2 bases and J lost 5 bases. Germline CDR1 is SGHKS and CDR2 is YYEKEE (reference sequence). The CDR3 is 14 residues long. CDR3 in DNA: TGTGCCAGCAGCTTCGAACAGGGGTGGACTGAAGCTTTCTTT. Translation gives CASSFEQGWTEAFF.

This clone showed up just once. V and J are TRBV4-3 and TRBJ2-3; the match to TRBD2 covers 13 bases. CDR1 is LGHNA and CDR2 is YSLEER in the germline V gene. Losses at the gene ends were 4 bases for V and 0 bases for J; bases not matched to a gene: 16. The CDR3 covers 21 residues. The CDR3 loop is CASSRIPGLAGILTSTDTQYF. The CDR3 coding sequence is TGCGCCAGCAGCCGCATACCGGGACTAGCGGGGATCCTCACTAGCACAGATACGCAGTATTTT.

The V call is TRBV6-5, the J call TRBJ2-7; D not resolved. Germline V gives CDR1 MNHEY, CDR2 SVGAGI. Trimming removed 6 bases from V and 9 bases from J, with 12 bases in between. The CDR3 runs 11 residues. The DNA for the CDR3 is TGTGCCAGCAGCCCGGGCCCAGGGCAGTACTTC. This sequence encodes CASSPGPGQYF.

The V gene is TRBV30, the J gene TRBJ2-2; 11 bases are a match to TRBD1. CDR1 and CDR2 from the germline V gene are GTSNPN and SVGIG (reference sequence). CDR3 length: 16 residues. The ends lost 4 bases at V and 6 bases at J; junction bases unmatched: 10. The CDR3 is CAWTITGTGGAGELFF. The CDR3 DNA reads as TGTGCCTGGACCATCACCGGGACAGGGGGGGCCGGGGAGCTGTTTTTT. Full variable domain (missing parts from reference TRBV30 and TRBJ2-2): SQTIHQWPATLVQPVGSPLSLECTVEGTSNPNLYWYRQAAGRGLQLLFYSVGIGQISSEVPQNLSASRPQDRQFILSSKKLLLSDSGFYLCAWTITGTGGAGELFFGEGSRLTVL.

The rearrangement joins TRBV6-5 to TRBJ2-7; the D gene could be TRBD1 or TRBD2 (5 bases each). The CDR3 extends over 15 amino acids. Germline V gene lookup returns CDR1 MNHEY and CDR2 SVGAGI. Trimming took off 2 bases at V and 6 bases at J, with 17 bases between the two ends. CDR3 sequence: CASSYLSGAVVEQYF. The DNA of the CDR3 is TGTGCCAGCAGTTACCTCTCCGGGGCAGTTGTCGAGCAGTACTTC.

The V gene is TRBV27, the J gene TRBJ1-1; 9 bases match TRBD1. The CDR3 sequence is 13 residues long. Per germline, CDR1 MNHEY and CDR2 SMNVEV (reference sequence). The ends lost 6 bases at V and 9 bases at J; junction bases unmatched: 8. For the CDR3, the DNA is TGTGCCAGCAGCGTCGACAGGGGGGTTCAAGCTTTCTTT. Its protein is CASSVDRGVQAFF.